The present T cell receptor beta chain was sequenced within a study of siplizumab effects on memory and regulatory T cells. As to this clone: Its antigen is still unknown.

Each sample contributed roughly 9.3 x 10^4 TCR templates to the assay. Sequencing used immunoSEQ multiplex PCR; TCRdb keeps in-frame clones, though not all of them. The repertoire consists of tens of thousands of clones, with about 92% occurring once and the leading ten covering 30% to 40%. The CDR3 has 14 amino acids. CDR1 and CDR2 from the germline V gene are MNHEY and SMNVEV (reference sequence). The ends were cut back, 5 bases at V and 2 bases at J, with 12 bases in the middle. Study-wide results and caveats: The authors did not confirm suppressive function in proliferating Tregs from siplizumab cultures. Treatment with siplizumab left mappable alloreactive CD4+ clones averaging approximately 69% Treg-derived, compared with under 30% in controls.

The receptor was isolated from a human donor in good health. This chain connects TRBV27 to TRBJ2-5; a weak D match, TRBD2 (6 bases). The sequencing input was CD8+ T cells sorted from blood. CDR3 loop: CASSPGTAQETQYF. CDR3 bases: TGTGCCAGCAGTCCGGGGACTGCGCAAGAGACCCAGTACTTC.